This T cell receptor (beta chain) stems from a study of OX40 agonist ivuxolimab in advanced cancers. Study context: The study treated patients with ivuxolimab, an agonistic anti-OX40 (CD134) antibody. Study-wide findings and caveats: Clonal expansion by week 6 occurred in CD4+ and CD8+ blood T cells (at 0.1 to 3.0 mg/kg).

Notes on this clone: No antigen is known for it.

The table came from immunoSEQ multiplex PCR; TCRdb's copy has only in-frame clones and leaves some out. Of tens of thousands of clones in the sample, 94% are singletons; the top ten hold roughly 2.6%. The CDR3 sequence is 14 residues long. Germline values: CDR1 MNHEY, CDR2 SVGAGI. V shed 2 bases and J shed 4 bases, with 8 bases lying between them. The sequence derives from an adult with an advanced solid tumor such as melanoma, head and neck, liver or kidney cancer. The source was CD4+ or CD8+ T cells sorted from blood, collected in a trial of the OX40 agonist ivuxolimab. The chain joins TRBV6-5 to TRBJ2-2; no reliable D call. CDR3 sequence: CASSYTWGTGELFF. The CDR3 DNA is TGTGCCAGCAGTTACACTTGGGGCACCGGGGAGCTGTTTTTT.